The 9 T cell receptor beta chains in this list originate from one sample, sequenced in a study of metastatic and nonmetastatic thyroid tumors. No patient had received any treatment before thyroid surgery. TCRdb re-called the PCR reads with MiXCR. The repertoire holds approximately 86,000 clones, with approximately 12% as singletons. The sample consisted of tumor tissue. These receptors were collected from a female donor with papillary thyroid cancer or a benign thyroid nodule (not recorded which). Some clones in this sample may be carry-over from other donors' samples.

J is TRBJ2-5 and V is TRBV5-5, with 9 bases matching TRBD2. Trimming removed 0 bases from V and 4 bases from J; junction bases left unmatched: 13. Germline V gene sequence: CDR1 SGHKS, CDR2 YYEKEE (reference sequence). CDR3 length: 18 amino acids. The CDR3 DNA sequence: TGTGCCAGCAGCTTGGTCGGCGGGAGGGCCCGTCCCAGAGAGACCCAGTACTTC. Its translation is CASSLVGGRARPRETQYF.

This clone was recorded at least ten times. The chain is built from TRBV9 and TRBJ2-2; TRBD2 matches at 11 bases. The CDR3 totals 17 residues. Losses at the gene ends were 3 bases for V and 3 bases for J; bases not matched to a gene: 7. CDR1 is SGDLS and CDR2 is YYNGEE in the germline V gene. In DNA form, the CDR3 reads TGTGCCAGCAGCGCCCCCGGGACTAGCGGTGACACCGGGGAGCTGTTTTTT. It encodes CASSAPGTSGDTGELFF.

This clone was seen repeatedly, ten times or more. The CDR3 DNA follows: TGTGCCAGTAGTATTATCGGGACCGGTAGCAATCAGCCCCAGCATTTT. It translates to CASSIIGTGSNQPQHF. This chain uses TRBV19 with TRBJ1-5, with a tentative D call TRBD1 (5 bases). Per the germline V gene, CDR1 is LNHDA and CDR2 is SQIVND (reference sequence). The CDR3 has 16 residues. V lost 3 bases to trimming and J lost 0 bases, with 12 bases between them.

This clone has a count of ten or more. Other DNA sequences within the sample encode an identical CDR3. The chain is built from TRBV20-1 and TRBJ2-1; a weak D match, TRBD1 (5 bases). Between the trimmed V and J ends, which lost 1 base and 5 bases, there was a span of 15 bases. The germline gives CDR1 DFQATT, CDR2 SNEGSKA (reference sequence). The CDR3 extends over 15 amino acids. The CDR3 nucleotides read TGCAGTGCTAGAGGGGGCAGGTCGCTGAACAATGAGCAGTTCTTC. Protein sequence: CSARGGRSLNNEQFF.

Comments on this clone: A much larger clonotype is one base distant, so this may be a read error. The chain uses TRBV7-3 and TRBJ1-3; 7 bases are a match to TRBD1. Germline-derived CDR1 and CDR2 are SGHTA and FQGTGA. The V and J ends lost 5 bases and 0 bases, in that order; junction bases with no gene match: 4. This CDR3 is 15 amino acids long. Here the CDR3 reads CASSATGVSGNTIYF. In DNA form, the CDR3 reads TGTGCCAGCAGCGCTACAGGGGTCTCTGGAAACACCATATATTTT.

Points on this clone: This may be a read error: a much more frequent sequence differs by one nucleotide. The chain has TRBV20-1 and TRBJ2-1; 7 positions match TRBD2. The CDR3 is 17 residues long. From germline, CDR1 is DFQATT and CDR2 SNEGSKA (reference sequence). The ends lost 1 base at V and 8 bases at J; junction bases unmatched: 17. CDR3 protein: CSARGGSGPSPEYEQFF. As DNA, the CDR3 is TGCAGTGCTAGAGGGGGTAGCGGGCCCTCTCCCGAGTATGAGCAGTTCTTC.

The table lists this clone with many counts. The gene calls are TRBV6-1 and TRBJ1-2, with D hard to call. CDR1 and CDR2 from the germline V gene are MNHNS and SASEGT. Trimming cost V 5 bases and J 7 bases, with 11 bases left between them. This CDR3 region has 12 residues. Written as DNA, the CDR3 is TGTGCCAGCAGTTTCGAGGAGGGTGGCTACACCTTC. It specifies CASSFEEGGYTF.

The chain couples TRBV6-5 to TRBJ1-6; a possible D gene is TRBD1 (6 bases). CDR3 length equals 15 residues. Germline V gives CDR1 MNHEY, CDR2 SVGAGI. The ends were cut back, 4 bases at V and 15 bases at J, with 22 bases in the middle. In DNA form, the CDR3 reads TGTGCCAGCAGTTTTGACGGGGGGCAGGATTCAAACCTCCACTTT. It encodes CASSFDGGQDSNLHF.

This clone was observed many times. Other nucleotide sequences in the sample specify the same CDR3. J is TRBJ1-5 and V is TRBV9; D is unresolved. Trimming cost V 4 bases and J 3 bases, with 14 bases left between them. Germline-derived CDR1 and CDR2 are SGDLS and YYNGEE. The CDR3 length is 15 residues. As DNA, the CDR3 is TGTGCCAGCAGCCCCACCCTGGCGTTCAATCAGCCCCAGCATTTT. It encodes CASSPTLAFNQPQHF.